These T cell receptor beta chains were read from a single sample in a study of OX40 agonist ivuxolimab in advanced cancers. Only in-frame clones appear in the TCRdb table, and some are missing; sequencing was by immunoSEQ multiplex PCR. This sample has approximately 58,000 clones, with around 93% found just once. The starting material was CD4+ or CD8+ T cells sorted from blood, obtained in a trial of the OX40 agonist ivuxolimab. The origin of the receptors is an adult with an advanced solid tumor such as melanoma, head and neck, liver or kidney cancer. CDR3s include the opening cysteine and the closing phenylalanine or tryptophan.

TRBJ1-5,TRBV5-5,CASSPLGVKNQPQHF
TRBJ2-1,TRBV5-4,CATGTSGRAAYNEQFF
TRBJ2-2,TRBV12-5,CASGPRNTGELFF
TRBJ1-2,TRBV15,CATSRPDSYGYTF
TRBJ1-1,TRBV2,CASFTGRMNTEAFF
TRBJ2-5,TRBV11-2,CASSLVGGQETQYF
TRBJ2-1,TRBV5-6,CASSLMARESSEQFF
TRBJ2-7,TRBV30,CAWRGQSLGEQYF
TRBJ2-3,TRBV6-5,CASSYSGVLTDTQYF
TRBJ1-2,TRBV2,CASSLSRDRYGYTF
TRBJ2-3,TRBV6-1,CASSSLAGDADTQYF
TRBJ2-2,TRBV6-1,CASSPGRLNTGELFF
TRBJ2-1,TRBV7-2,CASSESGKFGEQFF
TRBJ2-2,TRBV2,CASSGQGNTGELFF
TRBJ2-5,TRBV7-2,CASSLKETQYF
TRBJ1-2,TRBV6-6,CASSYEGSPSVGYTF
TRBJ2-5,TRBV27,CASSLWGGTPQETQYF
TRBJ1-2,TRBV30,CAWSVNRGVSGYTF
TRBJ2-7,TRBV6-5,CASSSIGTSGTYEQYF
TRBJ2-2,TRBV10-3,CAIRPGQGLDTGELFF
TRBJ2-3,TRBV6-5,CASSRAGMTDTQYF
TRBJ2-3,TRBV10-3,CAISESEEGYTDTQYF
TRBJ1-1,TRBV5-1,CASSDQGNTEAFF
TRBJ2-7,TRBV7-8,CASSLRVGGFEQYF
TRBJ2-7,TRBV6-1,CASSEGIPVLGGFYEQYF
TRBJ2-2,TRBV7-9,CASSLGSFGTGELFF
TRBJ1-2,TRBV11-3,CASSLGTDDYGYTF
TRBJ1-3,TRBV6-1,CASSEDNWGAGNTIYF
TRBJ2-5,TRBV10-3,CAISEGGRETQYF
TRBJ2-7,TRBV5-3,CARSLPEKTGKLPSEQYF
TRBJ2-1,TRBV5-4,CASSFGTSGAYNEQFF
TRBJ2-7,TRBV9,CASSVEAGSSYEQYF
TRBJ1-5,TRBV2,CASSVTGAGNQPQHF
TRBJ1-2,TRBV6-6,CATSYGGLYGYTF
TRBJ1-2,TRBV27,CASSPRGLLYGYTF
TRBJ1-2,TRBV2,CASSEIGKNYGYTF
TRBJ2-3,TRBV5-1,CASSLATGAVTDTQYF
TRBJ2-1,TRBV19,CASSNRDWGDNEQFF
TRBJ2-1,TRBV9,CASTGSGGNEQFF
TRBJ1-3,TRBV28,CASGGGGNTIYF
TRBJ2-1,TRBV13,CASSLPGLAGVSEQFF
TRBJ2-3,TRBV30,CAWSVDAGADTQYF
TRBJ2-7,TRBV15,CATSRPGQGRTYEQYF
TRBJ1-4,TRBV7-9,CASSLGTGTLEKLFF
TRBJ2-7,TRBV19,CASSISSATARSYEQYF
TRBJ2-1,TRBV2,CASRPGSSYNEQFF
TRBJ2-3,TRBV12-5,CASGLAQTSGSTDTQYF
TRBJ1-2,TRBV15,CATSIRTSQSLNYGYTF
TRBJ2-2,TRBV9,CASSVSISLSTGELFF
TRBJ2-5,TRBV5-8,CASSFTGARTSTQYF
TRBJ2-7,TRBV6-4,CASSVYSSSEQYF
TRBJ1-3,TRBV7-9,CASSPTSTGNTIYF
TRBJ2-7,TRBV7-2,CASSLERGRLYEQYF
TRBJ1-5,TRBV18,CASSPQTGNQPQHF
TRBJ1-2,TRBV5-4,CASSYNYGYTF
TRBJ1-5,TRBV5-5,CASSFSGTANQPQHF
TRBJ2-1,TRBV18,CASSPRTRFSSYNEQFF
TRBJ2-7,TRBV10-3,CAISVGTDFYEQYF
TRBJ1-2,TRBV5-1,CASSLGGVGLGGYGYTF